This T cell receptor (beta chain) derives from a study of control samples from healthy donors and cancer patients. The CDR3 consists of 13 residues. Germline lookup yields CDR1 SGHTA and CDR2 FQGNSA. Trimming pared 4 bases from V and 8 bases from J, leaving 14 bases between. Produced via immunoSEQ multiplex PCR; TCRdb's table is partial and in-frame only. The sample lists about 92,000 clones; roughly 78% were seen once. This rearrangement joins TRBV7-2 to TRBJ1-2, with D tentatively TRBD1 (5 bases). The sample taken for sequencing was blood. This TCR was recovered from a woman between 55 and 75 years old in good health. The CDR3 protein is CASSSGTHGGYTF. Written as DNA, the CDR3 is TGTGCCAGCAGCTCCGGGACCCACGGGGGCTACACCTTC.